Listed here are 2 T cell receptor beta chains from one sample, sequenced in a study of shared clonotypes between healthy human individuals (dated by TCRdb to 2020 to 2022). The protocol used for the library was the immunoSEQ multiplex PCR assay. As stored in TCRdb, this immuneACCESS dataset retains in-frame rearrangements with V and J assigned. A fraction of the clones does not appear; measured against another copy, unresolved V genes explain less than half of the discrepancy, and the remainder lacks a known reason. The sample table contains about 1 million clones; only one count was recorded for 60% to 80% of them. The biggest ten clones account for approximately 1.5% of the sample. The source material was memory CD4+ T cells sorted from blood. What this sample's cell subset or site label stands for: CD45RA-negative fraction. Every receptor here comes from a man aged 18 to 30 in good health.

This chain links TRBV6-5 with TRBJ1-2; the D is unclear. The CDR3 runs to 13 residues. Germline V gene data show CDR1 as MNHEY and CDR2 as SVGAGI. V lost 4 bases to trimming and J lost 6 bases, with 12 bases between them. The CDR3 bases are TGTGCCAGCAGTTCCCCCCCTTACCATGGCTACACCTTC. The encoded protein is CASSSPPYHGYTF.

J is TRBJ2-3 and V is TRBV7-6; no reliable D call. This CDR3 region has 12 residues. Germline V lookup: CDR1 SGHVS, CDR2 FNYEAQ. Between the trimmed V and J ends, which lost 8 bases and 5 bases, there was a span of 11 bases. CDR3 protein: CASGRGQDTQYF. In DNA form, the CDR3 reads TGTGCCAGCGGGCGAGGCCAAGATACGCAGTATTTT.